Described below is a single T cell receptor (beta chain) sequence and its context. Its antigen remains undetermined. It has no much larger one-base neighbor in the sample; base qualities were not kept. The data were obtained in a study of beta chain features in type 1 diabetes (dated by TCRdb to 2016 to 2019). A note on the overall study: No differences in mean age, gender distribution, total cell number or subset yield were found between patients and healthy donors. A total of over 95,000,000 sorted cells were examined across all samples, and RNA yield correlated strongly with the number of cells per subset. Whereas all 30 or so donors provided naive and central memory subsets, regulatory and stem cell-like memory subsets were isolated from just 8 patients and about 8 healthy donors. The study compared TCRB repertoires of sorted circulating CD4+ T cell subsets between recently diagnosed type 1 diabetes patients and matched healthy donors.

Spanning cysteine to phenylalanine, the CDR3 consists of 13 amino acids. The retained sequence is limited to the CDR3, 39 bases, with the frame set at the first base. V loses 0 bases, J loses 3 bases, and the germline ends lie 5 bases apart. From a lookup of the germline V gene (reference sequence), CDR1 and CDR2 are MNHEY and SMNVEV. The entire isolated RNA was reverse transcribed using the High Capacity cDNA Reverse Transcription Kit, and thus expressed TCRB transcripts were sequenced. Naive, central memory and regulatory T cell samples underwent deep immunoSEQ sequencing, averaging about 3.5 million total reads per sample. Sorted cells were lysed in RLT buffer, and RNA was extracted using DNase-treated RNeasy Micro or Mini kits according to cell number. Each cell subset was processed separately to prevent cross-contamination, with patient and healthy donor samples processed together. Using the immunoSEQ multiplex PCR, TCRB sequences were amplified from cDNA into 87-bp fragments spanning the CDR3 region. Sequencing of the amplicons was done on the Illumina HiSeq platform. In the original analysis: Synthetic template baselines were used to correct PCR bias computationally, reads within Hamming distance 2 were collapsed, and singletons that could not be merged were discarded. Reads were aligned against IMGT so that V, D and J genes, CDR3 length and insertions or deletions at six rearrangement sites could be assigned. Within each subset, clonotype counts were normalized to sorted cell number, and only after that were true diversity and Gini coefficients computed with the tcR R package. The overlap coefficient, calculated on TCRB nucleotide sequences, was used to measure repertoire sharing. Out-of-frame TCRB sequences from naive cells were analyzed as a proxy for the pre-selection repertoire. Sourced from immuneACCESS, this table was stored by TCRdb with only in-frame sequences that have V and J called. A share of the clones is absent; for the studies checked, an unresolved V gene accounts for under half, and the remainder has no known explanation. V, J and clone size are taken as reported in that table, and D and trimming were inferred from the DNA itself. The sample table holds some 700,000 clones, of which 13% were seen once. 0.02% to 0.025% of the sample belongs to the ten largest clones.

From each donor, a single peripheral blood sample of about 100 mL on average was drawn into heparinised tubes. Naive, central memory, regulatory and stem cell-like memory CD4+ T cells were sorted on a BD FACSAria II using a panel including CD45RO, CCR7, CD25, CD127, CD95 and CD27. All sorted populations exceeded 95% purity. PBMCs were isolated right away by Lymphoprep density gradient centrifugation and were stained directly, without culture. So that batch effects would be minimized, each experiment stained and sorted samples in pairs, pairing one healthy donor with one patient. General findings and caveats noted by the study authors: Shorter templates might have been favored by PCR, but patient and control samples were amplified and corrected together, so both groups would have been affected equally by any skew. A moderate but significant shortening of TCRB CDR3 length was observed in type 1 diabetes patients in all four CD4+ subsets. Naive, central memory and regulatory TCRB repertoires appeared to be more alike among patients than among healthy donors. Because the HLA sub-analyses included only small numbers of individuals, any influence of HLA type on TCRB rearrangement was left unresolved. Because cDNA was sequenced instead of genomic DNA, activated cells with high expression could be over-represented, although the groups did not differ in activation or CD3 levels. Patients with type 1 diabetes made fewer insertions and deleted more nucleotides at VDJ recombination sites, implying thymic rearrangement abnormalities.

The chain links TRBV27 with TRBJ1-1; the D segment cannot be called with confidence. Material: naive CD4+ T cells from blood. The cell subset or site label, as the study defines it: true naive CD4+ T cells. The TCR originated in a young man with type 1 diabetes. DNA sequence: TGTGCCAGCAGTTTATCGGTCCACACTGAAGCTTTCTTT. Translated, it reads CASSLSVHTEAFF.